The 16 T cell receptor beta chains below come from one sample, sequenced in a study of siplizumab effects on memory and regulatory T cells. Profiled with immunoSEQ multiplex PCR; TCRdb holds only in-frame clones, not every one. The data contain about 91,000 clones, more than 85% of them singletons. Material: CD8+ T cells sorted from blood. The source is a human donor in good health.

CDR3 coding DNA: TGTGCCAGCCGTCTTCGTTCTAGCGGGCACCCCTACAATGAGCAGTTCTTC. Its translation: CASRLRSSGHPYNEQFF. This rearrangement joins TRBV21-1 to TRBJ2-1; the D segment call TRBD2 is taken from the table without a DNA check. TRBV21-1 is a documented pseudogene. This CDR3 contains 17 residues.

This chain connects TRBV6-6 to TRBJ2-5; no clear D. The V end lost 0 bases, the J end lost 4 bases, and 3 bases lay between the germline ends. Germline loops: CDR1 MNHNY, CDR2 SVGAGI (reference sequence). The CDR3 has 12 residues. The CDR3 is CASSYSAETQYF. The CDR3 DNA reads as TGTGCCAGCAGTTACTCAGCAGAGACCCAGTACTTC.

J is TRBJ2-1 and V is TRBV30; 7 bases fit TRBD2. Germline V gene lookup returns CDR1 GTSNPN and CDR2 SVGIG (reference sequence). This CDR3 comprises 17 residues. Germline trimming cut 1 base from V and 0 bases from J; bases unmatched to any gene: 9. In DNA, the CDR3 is TGTGCCTGGAGTGCCCCCTCTAGCGGCAGCTCCTACAATGAGCAGTTCTTC. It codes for CAWSAPSSGSSYNEQFF.

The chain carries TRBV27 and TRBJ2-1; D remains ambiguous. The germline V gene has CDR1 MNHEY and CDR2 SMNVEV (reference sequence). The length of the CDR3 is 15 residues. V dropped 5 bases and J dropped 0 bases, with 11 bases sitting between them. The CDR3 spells CASSLGSSSYNEQFF. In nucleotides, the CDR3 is TGTGCCAGCAGTCTTGGGTCTAGCTCCTACAATGAGCAGTTCTTC.

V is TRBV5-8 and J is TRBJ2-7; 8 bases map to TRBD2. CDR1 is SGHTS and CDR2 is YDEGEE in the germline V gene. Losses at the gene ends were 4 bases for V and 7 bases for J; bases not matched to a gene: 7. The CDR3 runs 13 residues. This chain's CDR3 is CASSTGLVGEQYF. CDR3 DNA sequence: TGTGCCAGCAGCACGGGACTAGTGGGAGAGCAGTACTTC.

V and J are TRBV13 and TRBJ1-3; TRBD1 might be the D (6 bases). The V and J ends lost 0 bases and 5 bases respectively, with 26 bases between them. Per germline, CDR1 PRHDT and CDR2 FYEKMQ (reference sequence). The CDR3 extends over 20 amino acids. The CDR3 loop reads CASSLGLNSGTTSPRNTIYF. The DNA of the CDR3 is TGTGCCAGCAGCTTAGGCCTGAACTCCGGGACAACTAGTCCGAGAAACACCATATATTTT.

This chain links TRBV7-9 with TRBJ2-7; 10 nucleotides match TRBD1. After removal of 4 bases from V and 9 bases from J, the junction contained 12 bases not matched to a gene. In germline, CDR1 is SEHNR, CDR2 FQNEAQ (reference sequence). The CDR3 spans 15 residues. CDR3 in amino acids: CASSSPGTGDFRQYF. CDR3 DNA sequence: TGTGCCAGCAGCTCCCCCGGGACAGGGGATTTTCGGCAGTACTTC. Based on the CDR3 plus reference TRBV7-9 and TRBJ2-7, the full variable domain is DTGVSQNPRHKITKRGQNVTFRCDPISEHNRLYWYRQTLGQGPEFLTYFQNEAQLEKSRLLSDRFSAERPKGSFSTLEIQRTEQGDSAMYLCASSSPGTGDFRQYFGPGTRLTVT.

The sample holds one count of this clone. CDR3 residues: CASSKAPSGRKDEQFF. Here the CDR3 DNA reads TGTGCCAGCAGCAAAGCCCCTAGCGGGAGAAAGGATGAGCAGTTCTTC. The chain recombines TRBV21-1 with TRBJ2-1; whether TRBD2, the table's D call, matches the DNA was not checked. TRBV21-1 is designated a pseudogene. The CDR3 covers 16 residues.

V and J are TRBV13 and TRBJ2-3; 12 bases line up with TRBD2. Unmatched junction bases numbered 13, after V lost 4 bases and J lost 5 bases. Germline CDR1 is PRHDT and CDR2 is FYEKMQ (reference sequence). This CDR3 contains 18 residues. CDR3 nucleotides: TGTGCCAGCAGCTCTTCCCTCTCTAGCGGGAGGGCGGAAGATACGCAGTATTTT. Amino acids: CASSSSLSSGRAEDTQYF.

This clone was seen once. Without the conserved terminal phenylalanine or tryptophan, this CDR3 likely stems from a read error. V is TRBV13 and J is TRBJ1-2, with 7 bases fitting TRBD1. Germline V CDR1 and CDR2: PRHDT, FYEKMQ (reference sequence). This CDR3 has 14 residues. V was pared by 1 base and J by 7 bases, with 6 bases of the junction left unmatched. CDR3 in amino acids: CASSLVRKGAGYTL. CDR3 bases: TGTGCCAGCAGCTTAGTCAGGAAGGGGGCTGGCTACACCCTC.

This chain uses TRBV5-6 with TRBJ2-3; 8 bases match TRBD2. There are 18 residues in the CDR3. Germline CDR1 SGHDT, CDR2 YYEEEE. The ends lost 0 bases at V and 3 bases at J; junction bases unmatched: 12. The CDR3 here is CASSLAVSGNWITDTQYF. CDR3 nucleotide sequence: TGTGCCAGCAGCTTGGCGGTTAGCGGGAACTGGATAACAGATACGCAGTATTTT.

CDR3 nucleotide sequence: TGTGCCAGCAACCCCTGGGACGGTGGCTACACCTTC. Protein product: CASNPWDGGYTF. The chain couples TRBV28 to TRBJ1-2; D is perhaps TRBD1 (5 bases). The CDR3 consists of 12 residues. Trimming removed 7 bases from V and 7 bases from J, with 13 bases in between. Germline CDR1 MDHEN, CDR2 SYDVKM.

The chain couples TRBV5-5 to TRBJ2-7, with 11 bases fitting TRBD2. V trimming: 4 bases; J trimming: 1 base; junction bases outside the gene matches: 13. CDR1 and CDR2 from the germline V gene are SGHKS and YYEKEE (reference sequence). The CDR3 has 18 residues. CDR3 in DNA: TGTGCCAGCAGCGTGCAGCGACCCGGGACTAGCGGATCCTACGAGCAGTACTTC. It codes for CASSVQRPGTSGSYEQYF.

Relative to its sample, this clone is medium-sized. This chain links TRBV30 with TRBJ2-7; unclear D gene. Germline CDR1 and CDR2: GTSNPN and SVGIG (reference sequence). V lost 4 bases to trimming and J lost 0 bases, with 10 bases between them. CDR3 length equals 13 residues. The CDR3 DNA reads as TGTGCCTGGACTGTTACGGGCTCCTACGAGCAGTACTTC. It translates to CAWTVTGSYEQYF. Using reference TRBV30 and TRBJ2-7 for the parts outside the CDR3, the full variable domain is SQTIHQWPATLVQPVGSPLSLECTVEGTSNPNLYWYRQAAGRGLQLLFYSVGIGQISSEVPQNLSASRPQDRQFILSSKKLLLSDSGFYLCAWTVTGSYEQYFGPGTRLTVT.

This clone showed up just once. CDR3 sequence: CASSAGQGATSGNTIYF. The DNA of the CDR3 is TGTGCCAGCAGCGCCGGACAGGGGGCCACCTCTGGAAACACCATATATTTT. The V and J genes are TRBV13 and TRBJ1-3; TRBD1 matches at 11 bases. CDR1 and CDR2 (germline): PRHDT, FYEKMQ (reference sequence). V lost 5 bases and J lost 0; bases outside the gene matches: 6. This CDR3 has 17 residues.

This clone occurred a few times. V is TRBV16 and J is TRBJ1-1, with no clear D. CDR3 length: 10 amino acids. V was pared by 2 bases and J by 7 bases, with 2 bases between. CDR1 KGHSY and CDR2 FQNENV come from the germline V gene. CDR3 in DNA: TGTGCCAGCAGCCAAATTGAAGCTTTCTTT. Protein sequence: CASSQIEAFF.